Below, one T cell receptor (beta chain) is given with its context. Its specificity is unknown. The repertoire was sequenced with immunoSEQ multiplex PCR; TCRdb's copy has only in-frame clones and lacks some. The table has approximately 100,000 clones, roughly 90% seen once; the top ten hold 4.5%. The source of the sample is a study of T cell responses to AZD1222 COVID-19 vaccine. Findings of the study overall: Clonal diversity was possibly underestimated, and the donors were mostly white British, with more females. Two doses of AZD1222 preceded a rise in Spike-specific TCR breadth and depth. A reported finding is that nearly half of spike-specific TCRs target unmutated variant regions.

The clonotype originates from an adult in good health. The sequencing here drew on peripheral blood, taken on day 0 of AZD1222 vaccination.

The CDR3 coding sequence is TGTGCCAGCAGCTTAAAGGCGGGGACCCGGGGCATTCAGTACTTC. Translation: CASSLKAGTRGIQYF. This chain connects TRBV13 to TRBJ2-4, with TRBD2 as a possible D gene (6 bases). Trimming cost V 2 bases and J 9 bases, with 17 bases left between them. Per the germline V gene, CDR1 is PRHDT and CDR2 is FYEKMQ (reference sequence). The CDR3 spans 15 residues.